The present T cell receptor (beta chain) was sequenced within a study of T-cell reconstitution after alpha-beta-depleted transplantation in children. Findings and caveats of the study: After transplant, at about two months, alpha-beta T cells were reportedly derived from several hundred expanded graft clones. Newly generated T cells supplied most T-cell counts and diversity one year post-transplant.

This sample's TCRbeta library carried unique molecular identifier barcodes. TCRdb itself ran the PCR reads through MiXCR, one entry per CDR3 protein. In the table there are more than 4,500 distinct CDR3 sequences, approximately 30% of which are singletons. This clonotype rates as medium-sized. Its antigen is unknown. Germline CDR1 and CDR2: SGHVS and FQNEAQ. The V end lost 0 bases, the J end lost 8 bases, and 10 bases lay between the germline ends. The CDR3 consists of 13 residues. The sequence derives from a male patient aged 2-9 years who had a stem cell transplant for acute lymphoblastic leukemia, so the T cells may come from the graft donor. The chain has TRBV7-8 and TRBJ1-2; a weak D match, TRBD1 (5 bases). Sample: PBMCs, mostly from graft donor cells, taken 60 days after TCRalphabeta/CD19-depleted stem cell transplant. The CDR3 region has the DNA TGTGCCAGCAGCTTAGCGGGGTGGGGCGGCTACACCTTC. Translating gives CASSLAGWGGYTF.